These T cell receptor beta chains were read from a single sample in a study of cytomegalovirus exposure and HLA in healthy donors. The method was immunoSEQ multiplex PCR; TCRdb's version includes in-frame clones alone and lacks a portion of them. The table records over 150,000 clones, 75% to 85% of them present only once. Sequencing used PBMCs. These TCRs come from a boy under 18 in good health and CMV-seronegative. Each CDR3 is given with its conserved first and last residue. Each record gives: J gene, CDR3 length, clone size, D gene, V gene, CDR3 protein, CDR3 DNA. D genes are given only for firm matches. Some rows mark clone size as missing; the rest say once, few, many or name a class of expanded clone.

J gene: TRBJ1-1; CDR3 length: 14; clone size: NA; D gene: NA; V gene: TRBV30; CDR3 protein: CAWSVGPENTEAFF; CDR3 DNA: TGTGCCTGGAGTGTGGGGCCTGAGAACACTGAAGCTTTCTTT
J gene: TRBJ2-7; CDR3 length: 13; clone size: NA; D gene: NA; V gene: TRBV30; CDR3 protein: CAWGPLSSYEQYF; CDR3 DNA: TGTGCCTGGGGGCCCCTCAGCTCCTACGAGCAGTACTTC
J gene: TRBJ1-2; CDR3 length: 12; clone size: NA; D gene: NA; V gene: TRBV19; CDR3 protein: CASSIGGAGYTF; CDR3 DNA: TGTGCCAGTAGTATCGGGGGGGCAGGCTACACCTTC
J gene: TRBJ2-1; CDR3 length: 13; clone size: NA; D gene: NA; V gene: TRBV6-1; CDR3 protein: CAIRTQAGNEQFF; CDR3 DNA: TGTGCCATAAGGACCCAGGCGGGGAATGAGCAGTTCTTC
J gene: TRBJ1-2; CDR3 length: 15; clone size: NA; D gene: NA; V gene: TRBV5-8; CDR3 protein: CASSLGPGDGYGYTF; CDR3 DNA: TGTGCCAGCAGCTTGGGTCCCGGGGATGGATATGGCTACACCTTC
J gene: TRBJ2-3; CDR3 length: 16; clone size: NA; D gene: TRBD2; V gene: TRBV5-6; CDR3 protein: CASSMLAGGLTDTQYF; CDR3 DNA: TGTGCCAGCAGCATGTTAGCGGGGGGCCTCACAGATACGCAGTATTTT
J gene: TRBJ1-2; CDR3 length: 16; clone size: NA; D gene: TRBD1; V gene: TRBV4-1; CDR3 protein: CASSLVSGTGVYGYTF; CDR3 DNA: TGCGCCAGCAGCCTTGTCTCCGGGACAGGGGTATATGGCTACACCTTC
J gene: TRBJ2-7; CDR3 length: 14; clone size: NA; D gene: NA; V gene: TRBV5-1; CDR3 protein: CASSLSRGRNEQYF; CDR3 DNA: TGCGCCAGCAGCTTGAGCCGGGGGAGGAACGAGCAGTACTTC
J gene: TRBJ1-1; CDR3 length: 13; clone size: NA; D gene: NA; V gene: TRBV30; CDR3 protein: CAWSVRINSEAFF; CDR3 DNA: TGTGCCTGGAGTGTACGAATCAACAGTGAAGCTTTCTTT
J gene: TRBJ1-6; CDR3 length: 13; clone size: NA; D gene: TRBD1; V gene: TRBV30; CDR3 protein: CAFRGGQSSPLHF; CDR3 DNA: TGTGCCTTCAGAGGGGGCCAGAGTTCACCCCTCCACTTT
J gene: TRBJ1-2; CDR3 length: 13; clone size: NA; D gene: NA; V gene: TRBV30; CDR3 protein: CAWSVSGNYGYTF; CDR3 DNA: TGTGCCTGGAGTGTTTCCGGGAACTATGGCTACACCTTC
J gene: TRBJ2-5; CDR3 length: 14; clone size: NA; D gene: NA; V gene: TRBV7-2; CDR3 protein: CASSLHKGGETQYF; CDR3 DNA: TGTGCCAGCAGCTTACACAAGGGGGGGGAGACCCAGTACTTC
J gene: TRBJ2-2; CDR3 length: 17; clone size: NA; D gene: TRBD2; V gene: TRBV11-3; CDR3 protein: CASSSGLAVLNTGELFF; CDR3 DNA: TGTGCCAGCAGCTCGGGACTAGCGGTCCTGAACACCGGGGAGCTGTTTTTT
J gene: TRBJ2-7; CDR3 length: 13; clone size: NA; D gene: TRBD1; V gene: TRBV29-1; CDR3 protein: CSVMRGQGYEQYF; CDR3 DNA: TGCAGCGTTATGAGGGGACAGGGATACGAGCAGTACTTC
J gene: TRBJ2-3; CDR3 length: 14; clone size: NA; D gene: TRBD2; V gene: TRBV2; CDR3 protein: CATLAGGVGDTQYF; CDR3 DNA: TGTGCCACCCTAGCGGGAGGTGTTGGAGATACGCAGTATTTT
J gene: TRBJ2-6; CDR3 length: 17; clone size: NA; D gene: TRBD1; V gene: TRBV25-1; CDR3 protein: CASSAPTGRSGANVLTF; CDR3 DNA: TGTGCCAGCAGTGCTCCGACAGGGCGCTCTGGGGCCAACGTCCTGACTTTC
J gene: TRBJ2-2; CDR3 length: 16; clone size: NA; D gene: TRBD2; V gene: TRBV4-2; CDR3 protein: CASSLYRGANTGELFF; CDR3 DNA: TGTGCCAGCAGCCTCTACCGGGGGGCGAACACCGGGGAGCTGTTTTTT
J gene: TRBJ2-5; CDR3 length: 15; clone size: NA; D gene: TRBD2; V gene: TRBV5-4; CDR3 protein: CASSLASGGGETQYF; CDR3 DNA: TGTGCCAGCAGCTTGGCTAGCGGGGGTGGGGAGACCCAGTACTTC
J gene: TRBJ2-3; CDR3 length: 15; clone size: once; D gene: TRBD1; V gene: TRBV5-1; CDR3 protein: CASSLWDSLTDTQYF; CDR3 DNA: TGCGCCAGCAGCTTGTGGGACAGTCTCACAGATACGCAGTATTTT
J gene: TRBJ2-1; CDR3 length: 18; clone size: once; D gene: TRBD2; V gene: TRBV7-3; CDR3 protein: CASSLYMAGASGSNEQFF; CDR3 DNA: TGTGCCAGCAGCTTATATATGGCAGGCGCTAGCGGGAGCAATGAGCAGTTCTTC
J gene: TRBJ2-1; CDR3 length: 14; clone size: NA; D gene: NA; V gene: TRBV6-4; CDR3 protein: CASSDGTPEGEQFF; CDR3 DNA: TGTGCCAGCAGTGACGGGACCCCGGAGGGTGAGCAGTTCTTC
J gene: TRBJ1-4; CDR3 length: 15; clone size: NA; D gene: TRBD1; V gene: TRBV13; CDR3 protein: CASSPWTGANEKLFF; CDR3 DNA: TGTGCCAGCAGCCCCTGGACAGGGGCTAATGAAAAACTGTTTTTT
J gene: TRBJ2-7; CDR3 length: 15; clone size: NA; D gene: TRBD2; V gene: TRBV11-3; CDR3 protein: CASSSTSGLSYEQYF; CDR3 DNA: TGTGCCAGCAGCTCAACTAGCGGGCTCTCCTACGAGCAGTACTTC
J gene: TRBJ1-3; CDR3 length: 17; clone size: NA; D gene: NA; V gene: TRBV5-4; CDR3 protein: CASSPPGGRSSGNTIYF; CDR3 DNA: TGTGCCAGCAGCCCCCCGGGGGGCAGGTCATCTGGAAACACCATATATTTT